A single sample is the source of the 19 T cell receptor beta chains below, sequenced in a study of T cells expressing NK-cell markers. Using the 5' RACE reads, TCRdb records one entry per CDR3 protein without DNA. The data include around 280,000 distinct CDR3 sequences; the top ten clones carry 0.39%. Sequencing was performed on blood T cells: a sorted CD56 or NKG2C T cell subset, CD4+ or CD8+ T cells, or bulk PBMC T cells (not recorded which). The receptors derive from a man aged 18 to 30 in good health.

The rearrangement links TRBV9 to TRBJ2-2; the D call from TCRdb, TRBD2, cannot be confirmed without DNA. The CDR3 has 16 amino acids. CDR1 and CDR2 (germline): SGDLS, YYNGEE. The CDR3 loop is CASSPVRQGSTGELFF. The full variable domain, in which reference TRBV9 and TRBJ2-2 provide the parts outside the CDR3, is DSGVTQTPKHLITATGQRVTLRCSPRSGDLSVYWYQQSLDQGLQFLIQYYNGEERAKGNILERFSAQQFPDLHSELNLSSLELGDSALYFCASSPVRQGSTGELFFGEGSRLTVL.

The J gene is TRBJ2-7, the V gene TRBV5-1. This CDR3 is built from 14 residues. Germline CDR1 reads SGHRS; CDR2 reads YFSETQ. CDR3 sequence: CASSLVSGSGEQYF.

The chain recombines TRBV3-1 with TRBJ2-1; the D call from TCRdb, TRBD1, cannot be confirmed without DNA. Per the germline V gene, CDR1 is LGHDT and CDR2 is YNNKEL (reference sequence). CDR3 length: 14 amino acids. CDR3 protein: CASSQQRGANEQFF.

V and J are TRBV4-3 and TRBJ1-4; TCRdb reports TRBD1, a call that lacks DNA to check it against. The CDR3 runs to 16 residues. CDR1 and CDR2 from the germline V gene are LGHNA and YSLEER. CDR3 protein: CASSQEVGTENEKLFF.

The gene calls are TRBV20-1 and TRBJ1-4; TCRdb lists TRBD1, though no DNA is available to test this call. Germline CDR1 is DFQATT and CDR2 is SNEGSKA (reference sequence). The CDR3 length is 13 residues. CDR3 loop: CSAATGAGEKLFF.

This chain links TRBV27 with TRBJ1-6; TCRdb indicates TRBD1, and absent DNA this call remains unverified. This CDR3 region has 15 residues. Germline loops: CDR1 MNHEY, CDR2 SMNVEV (reference sequence). The CDR3 loop reads CASSLTWTANSPLHF.

The chain recombines TRBV5-5 with TRBJ2-5. CDR3 length: 14 residues. Per the germline V gene, CDR1 is SGHKS and CDR2 is YYEKEE (reference sequence). CDR3 residues: CASSFIDTQETQYF.

The rearrangement uses TRBV20-1 and TRBJ1-2; TCRdb's D call, TRBD1, is unchecked because there is no DNA. The CDR3 has 17 amino acids. In germline, CDR1 is DFQATT, CDR2 SNEGSKA (reference sequence). The CDR3 reads CSARDNLLRAKNYGYTF.

CDR3 sequence reads: CASSLGWDGARDEQFF. The chain is built from TRBV13 and TRBJ2-1; the TCRdb call, TRBD1, lacks DNA for checking. Germline loops: CDR1 PRHDT, CDR2 FYEKMQ (reference sequence). This CDR3 is built from 16 residues.

The CDR3 region is CASSLRGEGGEQYF. The rearrangement uses TRBV5-4 and TRBJ2-7; TCRdb outputs TRBD2, but without DNA this stays unchecked. The length of the CDR3 is 14 residues. Looked up from germline, CDR1 is SGHNT and CDR2 is YYREEE (reference sequence).

V gene TRBV27 combines with J gene TRBJ2-1. Germline V gives CDR1 MNHEY, CDR2 SMNVEV (reference sequence). The CDR3 length is 13 residues. The CDR3 spells CASREQSSNEQFF.

The chain carries TRBV9 and TRBJ2-3; the D gene TCRdb calls, TRBD1, cannot be checked with no DNA. The CDR3 length is 14 residues. Germline CDR1 and CDR2: SGDLS and YYNGEE. The CDR3 spells CASREGGLADTQYF.

The chain employs TRBV29-1 and TRBJ1-2; TCRdb proposes TRBD1, but this gene call is untestable without DNA. CDR3 length: 12 residues. The germline V gene has CDR1 SQVTM and CDR2 ANQGSEA. The chain's CDR3 is CSVEAGGYGYTF.

CDR3 amino acids: CSVIIPGQGTETQYF. J is TRBJ2-5 and V is TRBV29-1; no DNA is available, so the TRBD1 call from TCRdb remains unchecked. The CDR3 consists of 15 residues. The germline gives CDR1 SQVTM, CDR2 ANQGSEA.

The chain combines TRBV2 with TRBJ2-1; as DNA is missing, the TRBD1 call by TCRdb cannot be tested. Germline values: CDR1 SNHLY, CDR2 FYNNEI. The CDR3 length is 14 residues. The CDR3 loop reads CASGGQGNLNEQFF.

The V call is TRBV12-3 or TRBV12-4, the J call TRBJ2-2; TCRdb indicates TRBD2, and absent DNA this call remains unverified. The CDR3 totals 14 residues. The CDR3 is CASCSGRVTGELFF.

The genes are TRBV28 and TRBJ2-3; TCRdb calls TRBD1, which cannot be checked without DNA. This CDR3 spans 14 amino acids. Looked up from germline, CDR1 is MDHEN and CDR2 is SYDVKM. CDR3: CASRADGATDTQYF.

The chain recombines TRBV20-1 with TRBJ1-4. CDR1 is DFQATT and CDR2 is SNEGSKA in the germline V gene (reference sequence). This CDR3 contains 18 residues. The CDR3 loop is CSARPSGFVAATNEKLFF.

The rearrangement uses TRBV20-1 and TRBJ2-3; TCRdb outputs TRBD1, but without DNA this stays unchecked. CDR1 and CDR2 (germline): DFQATT, SNEGSKA (reference sequence). This CDR3 comprises 12 residues. The CDR3 sequence: CSARPLTGPGYF.